A single sample gave rise to the 4 T cell receptor beta chains below, sequenced in a study of early stage breast cancer tumors. Using immunoSEQ multiplex PCR, the repertoire was profiled, and TCRdb retains in-frame clones only, with some absent. The sample lists about 41,000 clones; approximately 72% were seen once. Specimen: blood. These receptors were obtained from a person in their fifties or sixties with breast cancer.

The rearrangement links TRBV7-6 to TRBJ2-3, with 11 bases aligning to TRBD1. Germline V gene sequence: CDR1 SGHVS, CDR2 FNYEAQ. This CDR3 spans 19 amino acids. The V and J ends lost 2 bases and 0 bases, in that order; junction bases with no gene match: 10. CDR3 residues: CASSLRSRTGGQSTDTQYF. The CDR3 region has the DNA TGTGCCAGCAGCTTACGATCCCGGACAGGGGGCCAGAGCACAGATACGCAGTATTTT.

The chain carries TRBV29-1 and TRBJ2-5; 11 bases line up with TRBD2. Germline values: CDR1 SQVTM, CDR2 ANQGSEA. The length of the CDR3 is 13 residues. Trimming removed 7 bases from V and 2 bases from J; junction bases left unmatched: 3. CDR3 nucleotide sequence: TGCAGCGCTCGACTAGCGGGGCAAGAGACCCAGTACTTC. It codes for CSARLAGQETQYF.

This rearrangement joins TRBV10-1 to TRBJ1-5; 8 positions agree with TRBD1. V was pared by 3 bases and J by 3 bases, with 13 bases of the junction left unmatched. CDR1 and CDR2 from the germline V gene are WNHNN and SYGVQD (reference sequence). This CDR3 comprises 18 residues. CDR3 sequence (DNA): TGCGCCAGCAGTGACCTCGCTAGGACAGGGTTGGACAATCAGCCCCAGCATTTT. It codes for CASSDLARTGLDNQPQHF.

The chain links TRBV5-1 to TRBJ2-1; 8 positions match TRBD2. The CDR3 has 13 amino acids. Germline lookup yields CDR1 SGHRS and CDR2 YFSETQ. The V segment lost 4 bases and the J segment 10 bases; nucleotides outside the gene matches: 7. The DNA for the CDR3 is TGCGCCAGCAGCCACCCCGGGGGGGAAGAGCAGTTCTTC. Translation gives CASSHPGGEEQFF.